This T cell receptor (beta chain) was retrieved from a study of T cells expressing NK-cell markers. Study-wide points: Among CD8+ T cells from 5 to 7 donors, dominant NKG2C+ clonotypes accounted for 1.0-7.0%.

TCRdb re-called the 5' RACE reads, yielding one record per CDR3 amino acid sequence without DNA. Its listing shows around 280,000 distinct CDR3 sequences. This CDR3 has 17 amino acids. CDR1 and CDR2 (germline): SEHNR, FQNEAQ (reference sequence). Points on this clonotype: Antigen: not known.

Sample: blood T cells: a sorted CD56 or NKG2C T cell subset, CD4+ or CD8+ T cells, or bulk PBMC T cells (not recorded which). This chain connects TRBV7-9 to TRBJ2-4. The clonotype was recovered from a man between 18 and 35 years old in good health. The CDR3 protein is CASSSQRRILAKNIQYF.